The 15 T cell receptor beta chains below were found in one sample sequenced in a study of blood T cell repertoires in COVID-19. Produced via immunoSEQ multiplex PCR; TCRdb's table is partial and in-frame only. The sample lists some 180,000 clones; more than 80% were seen once. Source material: PBMCs or T cells enriched from blood (not recorded which). The receptors stem from a man aged 40-50 years who had recovered from COVID-19.

The chain employs TRBV11-2 and TRBJ1-1; perhaps TRBD1 as D (5 bases). This CDR3 comprises 12 residues. V lost 5 bases and J lost 11, with 15 bases in between. The germline V gene encodes CDR1 SGHAT and CDR2 FQNNGV. CDR3 DNA sequence: TGTGCCAGCAGCCACCCTTCCAGGGATGCTTTCTTT. Its protein product is CASSHPSRDAFF.

This chain joins TRBV7-9 and TRBJ2-2, with 11 bases matching TRBD1. V shed 5 bases and J 3 bases; nucleotides not matched to a gene: 5. The CDR3 length is 16 residues. The germline V gene has CDR1 SEHNR and CDR2 FQNEAQ (reference sequence). The CDR3 sequence is CASSPWGQGDTGELFF. The CDR3 coding sequence is TGTGCCAGCAGCCCCTGGGGACAGGGGGACACCGGGGAGCTGTTTTTT.

The V gene is TRBV5-1, the J gene TRBJ2-7; the match to TRBD2 covers 10 bases. CDR1 SGHRS and CDR2 YFSETQ come from the germline V gene. The CDR3 has 14 residues. V lost 5 bases to trimming and J lost 1 base; unmatched junction nucleotides: 3. In DNA, the CDR3 is TGCGCCAGCAGGGAACTAGCGGGATCCTACGAGCAGTACTTC. Translation gives CASRELAGSYEQYF.

The chain employs TRBV29-1 and TRBJ2-5; 7 bases agree with TRBD2. This CDR3 comprises 12 residues. Unmatched junction bases numbered 4, after V lost 7 bases and J lost 2 bases. Germline values: CDR1 SQVTM, CDR2 ANQGSEA. The CDR3 nucleotides are TGCAGCGAGTGGACTAGTCAAGAGACCCAGTACTTC. This sequence encodes CSEWTSQETQYF.

V is TRBV18 and J is TRBJ1-2; tentatively, D is TRBD1 (6 bases). Per the germline V gene, CDR1 is KGHSH and CDR2 is LQKENI. The CDR3 has 14 residues. The ends were cut back, 6 bases at V and 2 bases at J, with 13 bases in the middle. CDR3 region: CASSPVDRNYGYTF. The CDR3 DNA sequence: TGTGCCAGCTCCCCCGTTGACAGGAACTATGGCTACACCTTC.

The CDR3 DNA reads as TGTGCCAGCAGTGGAGCTGGTGGACTAGCAAACGAGCAGTACTTC. Amino acid sequence: CASSGAGGLANEQYF. The chain is built from TRBV28 and TRBJ2-7, with 8 nucleotides matching TRBD2. CDR1 MDHEN and CDR2 SYDVKM come from the germline V gene. Trimming at V came to 5 bases and at J to 5 bases, leaving 11 bases not matched to a gene. This CDR3 has 15 amino acids.

The chain employs TRBV7-9 and TRBJ1-2; weak D call: TRBD1 (5 bases). The CDR3 consists of 15 residues. Trimming shortened V by 5 bases and J by 0 bases, and 13 bases separated the two germline ends. CDR1 SEHNR and CDR2 FQNEAQ come from the germline V gene (reference sequence). The CDR3 DNA is TGTGCCAGCAGCGAGGGACTCCCCGCTAACTATGGCTACACCTTC. Residues: CASSEGLPANYGYTF.

Details on this clone: The same CDR3 arises from other DNA sequences in this sample as well. V gene TRBV5-4 combines with J gene TRBJ2-7; TRBD1 aligns across 11 bases. The CDR3 totals 14 residues. V lost 4 bases to trimming and J lost 4 bases; unmatched junction nucleotides: 4. Germline V gene sequence: CDR1 SGHNT, CDR2 YYREEE (reference sequence). The CDR3 reads CASSPGTGGYEQYF. CDR3 nucleotides: TGTGCCAGCAGCCCGGGGACAGGGGGTTACGAGCAGTACTTC.

The genes are TRBV19 and TRBJ2-7; TRBD1 aligns across 10 bases. Germline lookup yields CDR1 LNHDA and CDR2 SQIVND (reference sequence). CDR3 length: 13 amino acids. V was pared by 6 bases and J by 5 bases, with 4 bases of the junction left unmatched. The CDR3: CASRGTGVDEQYF. CDR3 nucleotide sequence: TGTGCCAGTAGGGGGACAGGGGTTGACGAGCAGTACTTC.

This sequence joins TRBV27 and TRBJ2-2; possible D gene TRBD1, 6 bases. V lost 5 bases and J 6 bases, leaving 19 bases between the germline ends. The CDR3 spans 16 residues. Germline V gene data show CDR1 as MNHEY and CDR2 as SMNVEV (reference sequence). Written as DNA, the CDR3 is TGTGCCAGCAGTACAGGTGGGGGCTTAATTCCCGGGGAGCTGTTTTTT. It is translated as CASSTGGGLIPGELFF.

The chain links TRBV6-4 to TRBJ1-1; a possible D gene is TRBD1 (5 bases). The CDR3 runs 14 residues. The germline V and J ends were trimmed by 6 bases and 4 bases, with 15 bases remaining between them. Germline values: CDR1 MRHNA, CDR2 SNTAGT. DNA for the CDR3: TGTGCCAGCAGGTCCCTCGACCAGGGCACTGAAGCTTTCTTT. The encoded protein is CASRSLDQGTEAFF.

This clone appeared many times. The rearrangement links TRBV14 to TRBJ2-5; perhaps TRBD2 as D (7 bases). Trimming left V 0 bases short and J 2 bases short, with 16 bases between. CDR3 length equals 17 residues. The germline gives CDR1 SGHDN, CDR2 FVKESK. The CDR3 nucleotides are TGTGCCAGCAGCCAAGACTTGCGCGGGGGCTTACAAGAGACCCAGTACTTC. The encoded protein is CASSQDLRGGLQETQYF.

The chain uses TRBV30 and TRBJ1-2; 7 positions match TRBD1. With 3 bases clipped from V and 4 bases from J, the junction kept 8 bases outside the gene matches. This CDR3 contains 14 residues. CDR1 and CDR2 (germline): GTSNPN, SVGIG (reference sequence). In DNA, the CDR3 is TGTGCCTGGAGGGGGCGGGGACAGCTCTATGGCTACACCTTC. Protein: CAWRGRGQLYGYTF. Together with reference TRBV30 and TRBJ1-2, the CDR3 gives the full variable domain: SQTIHQWPATLVQPVGSPLSLECTVEGTSNPNLYWYRQAAGRGLQLLFYSVGIGQISSEVPQNLSASRPQDRQFILSSKKLLLSDSGFYLCAWRGRGQLYGYTFGSGTRLTVV.

This clone was recorded a few times. The V call is TRBV23-1, the J call TRBJ2-7; 8 nucleotides agree with TRBD2. TRBV23-1 is noted as an ORF with a role that remains uncertain. The CDR3 covers 17 residues. V lost 1 base to trimming and J lost 1 base; unmatched junction nucleotides: 9. In DNA, the CDR3 is TGCGCCAGCAGTCAATTCAGAACTAGCGGTAGGTCCTACGAGCAGTACTTC. Amino acids: CASSQFRTSGRSYEQYF.

The chain has TRBV12-3 or TRBV12-4 and TRBJ2-2; maybe TRBD2 (6 bases). The CDR3 runs to 12 residues. Trimming took off 11 bases at V and 6 bases at J, with 13 bases between the two ends. The CDR3 region has the DNA TGTGCCGAAGGAGGGCCCTCCGGGGAGCTGTTTTTT. This sequence encodes CAEGGPSGELFF.